The TCR beta chain under discussion was sequenced for a study of beta chain features in type 1 diabetes. Notes on the study in general: Shortening that was moderate but significant affected the TCRB CDR3s of Type 1 diabetes patients in all four CD4+ subsets.

The V and J ends lost 4 bases and 2 bases respectively, with 9 bases between them. CDR1 SQVTM and CDR2 ANQGSEA come from the germline V gene. The CDR3 extends over 13 amino acids. This clone was seen only a few times. Its specificity is unknown. Once sorted, every population was more than 98% pure. The investigators reverse transcribed all of the isolated RNA, so they sequenced expressed TCRB transcripts. Clones were sequenced by immunoSEQ multiplex PCR, and TCRdb holds only the in-frame ones, with some missing. Of fewer than 55,000 clones in the sample, under 45% were seen once. Sequencing was done on a sample of Tregs from blood. The TCR originated in a man aged 30 to 45 with type 1 diabetes. The chain employs TRBV29-1 and TRBJ1-5; weak D call: TRBD1 (5 bases). The CDR3 protein is CSVGAGRNQPQHF. In DNA form, the CDR3 reads TGCAGCGTTGGGGCGGGGCGCAATCAGCCCCAGCATTTT. Full variable domain (remainder filled in from reference TRBV29-1 and TRBJ1-5): SAVISQKPSRDICQRGTSLTIQCQVDSQVTMMFWYRQQPGQSLTLIATANQGSEATYESGFVIDKFPISRPNLTFSTLTVSNMSPEDSSIYLCSVGAGRNQPQHFGDGTRLSIL.